This is a list of T cell receptor beta chains from one sample in a study of blood T cell repertoires in COVID-19. The protocol was immunoSEQ multiplex PCR, while the TCRdb copy is restricted to in-frame clones and leaves out a portion. Here the sample spans more than 85,000 clones, 75% to 85% being singletons. The sequencing input was peripheral blood. The receptors were gathered from a man aged 55 to 70 with acute or convalescent COVID-19. Each CDR3 is given with its conserved first and last residue. Fields, in order: clone size, V gene, J gene, D gene, CDR3 DNA, CDR3 protein. The D gene is left open where the match is weak. Where a row states a size, it is once, few, many or the class of an expanded clone; other rows omit it.

>NA|TRBV12-5|TRBJ2-3|TRBD1
TGTGCTAGTGGACCGGGGACAGGGAGAACAGATACGCAGTATTTT
CASGPGTGRTDTQYF
>NA|TRBV4-3|TRBJ1-3|NA
TGCGCCAGCAGCCAAGAACCAGGGGTCCGCTCTGGAAACACCATATATTTT
CASSQEPGVRSGNTIYF
>once|TRBV6-2/TRBV6-3|TRBJ2-5|NA
TGTGCCAGCAGTTACTGGTTCCAGGGGTCGACAGAGACCCAGTACTTC
CASSYWFQGSTETQYF
>NA|TRBV28|TRBJ2-3|NA
TGTGCCCAGACTCCCTTGCGGGATACGCAGTATTTT
CAQTPLRDTQYF
>NA|TRBV9|TRBJ2-5|NA
TGTGCCAGCAGCGTATTGGGACACCAACAAGAGACCCAGTACTTC
CASSVLGHQQETQYF
>NA|TRBV2|TRBJ1-3|TRBD1
TGTGCCAGCAGCCGGGACAGGGGTTCTGGAAACACCATATATTTT
CASSRDRGSGNTIYF
>NA|TRBV5-4|TRBJ1-2|TRBD1
TGTGCCAGCAGCAACCCGACAGGGAGGCTTAAGGGCTACACCTTC
CASSNPTGRLKGYTF
>NA|TRBV5-1|TRBJ2-3|TRBD1
TGCGCCAGCAGCCCGCCCCCCTCGACAGGGGATTCCACAGATACGCAGTATTTT
CASSPPPSTGDSTDTQYF
>NA|TRBV5-1|TRBJ1-6|NA
TGCGCCAGCAGCCCCCCGGGCGGATCGGGAAATTCACCCCTCCACTTT
CASSPPGGSGNSPLHF
>NA|TRBV19|TRBJ1-2|NA
TGTGCCAGTAGTACTCGGGACATGACCTCTGCGCGAGGCTACACCTTC
CASSTRDMTSARGYTF
>NA|TRBV7-9|TRBJ2-3|TRBD1
TGTGCCAGCAGCCTAGACAGGGGTAGCACAGATACGCAGTATTTT
CASSLDRGSTDTQYF